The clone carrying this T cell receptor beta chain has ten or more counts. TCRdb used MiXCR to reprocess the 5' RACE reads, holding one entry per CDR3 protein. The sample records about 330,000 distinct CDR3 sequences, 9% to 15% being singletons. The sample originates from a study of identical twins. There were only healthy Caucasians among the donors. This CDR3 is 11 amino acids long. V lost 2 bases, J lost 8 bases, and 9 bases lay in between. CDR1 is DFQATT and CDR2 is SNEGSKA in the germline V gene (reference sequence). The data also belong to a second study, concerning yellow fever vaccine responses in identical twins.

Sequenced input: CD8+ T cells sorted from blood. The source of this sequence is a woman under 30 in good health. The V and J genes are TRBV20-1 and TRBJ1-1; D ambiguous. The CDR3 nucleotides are TGCAGTGCTAGACTAAACGGAGAAGCTTTCTTT. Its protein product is CSARLNGEAFF.